These T cell receptor beta chains were read from a single sample in a study of blood T cell repertoires in COVID-19. TCRdb's copy holds only in-frame clones and misses some; the assay was immunoSEQ multiplex PCR. The sample consists of 60,000 or so clones, 84% of them appearing once. The material sequenced was peripheral blood. Source of these receptors: a woman of 80 years or more with acute or convalescent COVID-19. The CDR3 runs from the conserved cysteine through the conserved F or W. The order of the fields is V gene, clone size, D gene, J gene, CDR3 length, CDR3 protein, CDR3 DNA. D genes are given only for firm matches. Part of the rows lack a size; the others show once, few, many or a class for expanded clones.

V: TRBV11-2; size: -; D: -; J: TRBJ1-1; length: 12; CDR3: CASSHLNTEAFF; DNA: TGTGCCAGCAGCCATCTGAACACTGAAGCTTTCTTT
V: TRBV9; size: -; D: -; J: TRBJ1-1; length: 14; CDR3: CASSAQVSLTEAFF; DNA: TGTGCCAGCAGCGCACAAGTTAGCTTGACTGAAGCTTTCTTT
V: TRBV5-1; size: -; D: TRBD1; J: TRBJ1-4; length: 17; CDR3: CASSSGTGGTYNEKLFF; DNA: TGCGCCAGCAGCTCTGGGACAGGCGGGACCTATAATGAAAAACTGTTTTTT
V: TRBV12-3/TRBV12-4; size: -; D: -; J: TRBJ2-1; length: 11; CDR3: CASSSRDEQFF; DNA: TGTGCCAGCAGTTCCCGCGATGAGCAGTTCTTC
V: TRBV5-1; size: -; D: -; J: TRBJ1-6; length: 14; CDR3: CASSLGRDNSPLHF; DNA: TGCGCCAGCAGCTTGGGGCGGGATAATTCACCCCTCCACTTT
V: TRBV19; size: -; D: -; J: TRBJ1-3; length: 14; CDR3: CARRGGEAGNTIYF; DNA: TGTGCCCGAAGAGGGGGGGAAGCTGGAAACACCATATATTTT
V: TRBV4-1; size: -; D: TRBD2; J: TRBJ2-1; length: 17; CDR3: CASSHLQRGAFYNEQFF; DNA: TGCGCCAGCAGCCATCTTCAGCGGGGGGCCTTCTACAATGAGCAGTTCTTC
V: TRBV7-2; size: -; D: TRBD1; J: TRBJ1-5; length: 15; CDR3: CASSVTGQGNQPQHF; DNA: TGTGCCAGCAGCGTAACGGGACAGGGCAATCAGCCCCAGCATTTT
V: TRBV5-4; size: -; D: -; J: TRBJ1-1; length: 12; CDR3: CASSLVGTEAFF; DNA: TGTGCCAGCAGCTTGGTGGGGACAGAAGCTTTCTTT
V: TRBV2; size: few; D: -; J: TRBJ1-5; length: 16; CDR3: CASGGAGMRGNQPQHF; DNA: TGTGCCAGCGGGGGGGCAGGGATGAGGGGAAATCAGCCCCAGCATTTT
V: TRBV19; size: once; D: -; J: TRBJ1-2; length: 12; CDR3: CASSITDNGYTF; DNA: TGTGCCAGTAGTATAACAGATAACGGCTACACCTTC
V: TRBV3-1/TRBV3-2; size: -; D: TRBD1; J: TRBJ1-1; length: 12; CDR3: CASSNRDRGAFF; DNA: TGTGCCAGCAGTAACCGGGACAGGGGAGCTTTCTTT
V: TRBV5-1; size: -; D: -; J: TRBJ1-1; length: 14; CDR3: CASSLVPGDTEAFF; DNA: TGCGCCAGCAGCTTGGTCCCAGGGGACACTGAAGCTTTCTTT
V: TRBV3-1/TRBV3-2; size: -; D: -; J: TRBJ2-1; length: 15; CDR3: CASSQAGGYDNEQFF; DNA: TGTGCCAGCAGCCAAGCGGGGGGCTATGACAATGAGCAGTTCTTC
V: TRBV9; size: few; D: TRBD1; J: TRBJ1-1; length: 15; CDR3: CASSPGTGMNTEAFF; DNA: TGTGCCAGCAGCCCGGGGACAGGGATGAACACTGAAGCTTTCTTT
V: TRBV5-6; size: -; D: -; J: TRBJ2-3; length: 15; CDR3: CASSLRQGSTDTQYF; DNA: TGTGCCAGCAGCTTGCGTCAGGGGTCCACAGATACGCAGTATTTT
V: TRBV14; size: -; D: -; J: TRBJ1-1; length: 16; CDR3: CASSQGWVGPNTEAFF; DNA: TGTGCCAGCAGCCAAGGATGGGTGGGGCCGAACACTGAAGCTTTCTTT
V: TRBV18; size: -; D: TRBD1; J: TRBJ2-7; length: 15; CDR3: CASSPRDREPHEQYF; DNA: TGTGCCAGCTCACCACGGGACAGGGAGCCCCACGAGCAGTACTTC
V: TRBV6-6; size: -; D: -; J: TRBJ2-3; length: 12; CDR3: CASTPVGDTQYF; DNA: TGTGCCAGCACCCCGGTCGGAGATACGCAGTATTTT
V: TRBV2; size: -; D: -; J: TRBJ1-5; length: 14; CDR3: CASSEEGGNQPQHF; DNA: TGTGCCAGCAGTGAAGAAGGGGGAAATCAGCCCCAGCATTTT
V: TRBV19; size: -; D: -; J: TRBJ1-4; length: 20; CDR3: CASSERPIAARVATNEKLFF; DNA: TGTGCCAGTAGTGAACGGCCCATCGCCGCGCGGGTCGCAACTAATGAAAAACTGTTTTTT
V: TRBV13; size: once; D: -; J: TRBJ1-2; length: 10; CDR3: CARHSYGYTF; DNA: TGTGCCAGGCACAGTTATGGCTACACCTTC
V: TRBV18; size: -; D: -; J: TRBJ1-5; length: 15; CDR3: CASSPVPGSNQPQHF; DNA: TGTGCCAGCTCACCTGTGCCAGGGAGCAATCAGCCCCAGCATTTT
V: TRBV5-1; size: few; D: -; J: TRBJ1-6; length: 14; CDR3: CASSATGLDSPLHF; DNA: TGCGCCAGCAGCGCAACAGGGTTGGATTCACCCCTCCACTTT
V: TRBV7-9; size: -; D: TRBD2; J: TRBJ2-1; length: 16; CDR3: CASSPTSSGGAVEQFF; DNA: TGTGCCAGCAGCCCGACCTCTAGCGGGGGGGCCGTAGAGCAGTTCTTC
V: TRBV2; size: -; D: TRBD1; J: TRBJ1-4; length: 16; CDR3: CASSELVPGQGEKLFF; DNA: TGTGCCAGCAGTGAATTGGTTCCGGGACAGGGTGAAAAACTGTTTTTT
V: TRBV30; size: -; D: -; J: TRBJ2-3; length: 15; CDR3: CAWTRGASSTDTQYF; DNA: TGTGCCTGGACCCGCGGCGCATCGAGCACAGATACGCAGTATTTT
V: TRBV13; size: -; D: TRBD2; J: TRBJ2-1; length: 17; CDR3: CASSLGLAGGAVDEQFF; DNA: TGTGCCAGCAGCTTAGGCCTAGCGGGGGGGGCGGTCGATGAGCAGTTCTTC
V: TRBV10-3; size: -; D: -; J: TRBJ2-5; length: 16; CDR3: CAISDSVRGIQETQYF; DNA: TGTGCCATCAGTGATTCGGTACGAGGTATCCAAGAGACCCAGTACTTC
V: TRBV6-5; size: -; D: -; J: TRBJ1-1; length: 14; CDR3: CASSYSSGDTEAFF; DNA: TGTGCCAGCAGTTACTCATCAGGGGACACTGAAGCTTTCTTT